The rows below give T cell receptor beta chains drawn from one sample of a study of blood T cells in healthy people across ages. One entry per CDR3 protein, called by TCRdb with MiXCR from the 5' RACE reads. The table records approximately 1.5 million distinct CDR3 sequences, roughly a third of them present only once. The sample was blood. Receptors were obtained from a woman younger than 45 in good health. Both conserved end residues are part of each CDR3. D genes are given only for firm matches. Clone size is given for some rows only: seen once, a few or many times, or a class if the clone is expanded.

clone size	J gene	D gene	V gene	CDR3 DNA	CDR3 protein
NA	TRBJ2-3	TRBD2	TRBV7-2	TGTGCCAGCAGACCCCTAGCGGGGGATTTCACAGATACGCAGTATTTT	CASRPLAGDFTDTQYF
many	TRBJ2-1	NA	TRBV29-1	TGCAGCGTTGAGACCCGAAGATCTAGCGTCCTCGACCACAATGAGCAGTTCTTC	CSVETRRSSVLDHNEQFF
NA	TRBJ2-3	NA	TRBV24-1	TGTGCCACCAGTGATCCGGGACGGACTGTCCCAGATACGCAGTATTTT	CATSDPGRTVPDTQYF
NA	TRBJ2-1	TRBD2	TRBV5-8	TGTGCCAGCAGCCGCGGACTAGCGGCCGATGAGCAGTTCTTC	CASSRGLAADEQFF
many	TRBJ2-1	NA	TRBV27	TGTGCCAGCAGTCCCTCCGGGTCTGAGCAGTTCTTC	CASSPSGSEQFF
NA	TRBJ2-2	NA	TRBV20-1	TGCAGTGCTAGAGATAGGCGACTAACGCGGGCCGGGGAGCTGTTTTTT	CSARDRRLTRAGELFF
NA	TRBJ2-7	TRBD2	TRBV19	TGTGCCAGTAGTCGCACCTCGGGAGGCGAAACAGTGCGGTACTTC	CASSRTSGGETVRYF
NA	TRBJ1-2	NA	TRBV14	TGTGCCAGCAGCCAAAACTATGGCTACACCTTC	CASSQNYGYTF
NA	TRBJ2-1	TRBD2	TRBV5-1	TGCGCCAGCAGCTTGGACGGGGGGGCAGGCAATGAGCAGTTCTTC	CASSLDGGAGNEQFF
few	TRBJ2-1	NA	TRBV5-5	TGTGCCAGCAGCACTACTAGGGTTGGCAATGAGCAGTTCTTC	CASSTTRVGNEQFF
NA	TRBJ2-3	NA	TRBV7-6	TGTGCCAGCAGCTCAAGACTAGAAGATACGCAGTATTTT	CASSSRLEDTQYF
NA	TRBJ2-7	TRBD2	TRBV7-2	TGTGCCAGCAGCTTAGTGTCGGGAGGGATCGACGAGCAGTACTTC	CASSLVSGGIDEQYF
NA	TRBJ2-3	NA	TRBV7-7	TGTGCCAGCAGCTTCAGGGAGGTCGATACGCAGTATTTT	CASSFREVDTQYF
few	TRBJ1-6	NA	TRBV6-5	TGTGCCAGCAGGTCGGAGGACTCCAATAATTCACCCCTCCACTTT	CASRSEDSNNSPLHF
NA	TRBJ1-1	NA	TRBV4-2	TGTGCCAGCAGCCCGATACCTTCGAACACTGAAGCTTTCTTT	CASSPIPSNTEAFF
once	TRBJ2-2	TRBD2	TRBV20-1	TGCAGTGCTAGAGATGTAGCGGGGGGGCTGAGCACCGGGGAGCTGTTTTTT	CSARDVAGGLSTGELFF
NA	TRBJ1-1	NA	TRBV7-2	TGTGCCAGCAGCTCCGGAGGGGCAGGCAAAGCTTTCTTT	CASSSGGAGKAFF
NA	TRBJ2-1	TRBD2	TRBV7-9	TGTGCCAGCAGCGGGACTAGCGGGATGGATGAGCAGTTCTTC	CASSGTSGMDEQFF
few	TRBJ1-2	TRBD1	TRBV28	TGTGCCGGATGGGACAGGGTCTATGGCTACACCTTC	CAGWDRVYGYTF
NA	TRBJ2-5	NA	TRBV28	TGTGCCAGCAGTAACCTAGGGGAGACCCAGTACTTC	CASSNLGETQYF
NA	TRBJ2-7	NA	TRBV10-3	TGTGCCATCAGTGAGTCGACTGGCGGGGTAGTCAACTACGAGCAGTACTTC	CAISESTGGVVNYEQYF
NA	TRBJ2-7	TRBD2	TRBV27	TGTGCCAGCAGGTCTACTAGCGGGATCTACGAGCAGTACTTC	CASRSTSGIYEQYF
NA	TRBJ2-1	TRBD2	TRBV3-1	TGTGCCAGCAGCCAGGACCCGGGAGGGGCCAATGAGCAGTTCTTC	CASSQDPGGANEQFF
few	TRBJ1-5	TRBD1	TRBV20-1	TGCAGTGCTACCACGGACAGGGGGCTTGAGATTTATCAGCCCCAGCATTTT	CSATTDRGLEIYQPQHF
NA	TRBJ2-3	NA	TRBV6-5	TGTGCCAGCAGCCTTAACGACGGCACAGATACGCAGTATTTT	CASSLNDGTDTQYF
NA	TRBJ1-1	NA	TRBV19	TGTGCCAGTAGTATAGTATCCGGGACACCGAACACTGAAGCTTTCTTT	CASSIVSGTPNTEAFF
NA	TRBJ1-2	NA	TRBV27	TGTGCCAGCAGTCCATCGCAAGGGGGACACTATGGCTACACCTTC	CASSPSQGGHYGYTF
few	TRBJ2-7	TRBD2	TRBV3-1	TGTGCCAGCAGCCAATTGGCCGGGACTAGCGACGGCCAGCAGTACTTC	CASSQLAGTSDGQQYF
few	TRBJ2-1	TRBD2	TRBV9	TGTGCCAGCAGCGTGACTAGCAGCGGGGGGGCAAATGAGCAGTTCTTC	CASSVTSSGGANEQFF
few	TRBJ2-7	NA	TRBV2	TGTGCCAGCAGTGATTCAGACGAGCAGTACTTC	CASSDSDEQYF
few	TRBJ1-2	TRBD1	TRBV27	TGTGCCAGCAGTCCAGGACAGGGATATAACTATGGCTACACCTTC	CASSPGQGYNYGYTF
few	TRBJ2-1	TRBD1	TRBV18	TGTGCCAGCTCACCACTGGGGACAGGGTTCTACAATGAGCAGTTCTTC	CASSPLGTGFYNEQFF
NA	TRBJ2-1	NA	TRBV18	TGTGCCAGCTCACCACAAGGACACTTACCCGAGGGGCGGTTCTTC	CASSPQGHLPEGRFF
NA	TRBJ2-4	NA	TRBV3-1	TGTGCCAGCAGCCCGGTAGGACGGGACGGAGGCCTGGGGACCAAAAACATTCAGTACTTC	CASSPVGRDGGLGTKNIQYF
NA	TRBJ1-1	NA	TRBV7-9	TGTGCCAGCAGCTTAGGGGCGCAGGGCACTGAAGCTTTCTTT	CASSLGAQGTEAFF